The 16 T cell receptor beta chains given below trace back to one sample, sequenced in a study of T cell responses to AZD1222 COVID-19 vaccine. Libraries were prepared by immunoSEQ multiplex PCR; TCRdb keeps only in-frame clonotypes and omits some of them. The table has 100,000 to 150,000 clones, roughly 93% seen once. Sample: peripheral blood, taken 28 days after the second AZD1222 dose. Receptors originate from an adult who received the AZD1222 COVID-19 vaccine.

V is TRBV5-1 and J is TRBJ1-3, with TRBD1 matching over 9 bases. The CDR3 spans 15 residues. Germline V lookup: CDR1 SGHRS, CDR2 YFSETQ. J was trimmed by 2 bases and V by 5 bases; bases with no gene match: 5. Here the CDR3 reads CASSPDRGPGNTIYF. In nucleotides, the CDR3 is TGCGCCAGCAGTCCGGACAGGGGCCCTGGAAACACCATATATTTT.

The V call is TRBV28, the J call TRBJ2-7; D remains unclear. The CDR3 sequence is 13 residues long. V dropped 2 bases and J dropped 2 bases, with 7 bases sitting between them. Germline V gives CDR1 MDHEN, CDR2 SYDVKM. Here the CDR3 reads CASSLHLAYEQYF. The CDR3 DNA sequence: TGTGCCAGCAGTTTACACCTAGCCTACGAGCAGTACTTC.

The CDR3 coding sequence is TGTGCCAGCAGTATTTCGGGACAGGCGGGCAATGAGCAGTTCTTC. Translating gives CASSISGQAGNEQFF. The V call is TRBV2, the J call TRBJ2-1; 8 positions match TRBD1. The V gene end was trimmed by 5 bases and the J gene end by 6 bases; junction bases not matched to a gene: 9. The CDR3 runs 15 residues. Germline CDR1 is SNHLY and CDR2 is FYNNEI.

The chain links TRBV7-2 to TRBJ1-1; perhaps TRBD1 as D (5 bases). This CDR3 region has 15 residues. In germline, CDR1 is SGHTA, CDR2 FQGNSA. The ends were cut back, 2 bases at V and 1 base at J, with 11 bases in the middle. The CDR3 coding sequence is TGTGCCAGCAGCTTAATAGGGGTGGGGAACACTGAAGCTTTCTTT. It specifies CASSLIGVGNTEAFF.

This sequence joins TRBV28 and TRBJ2-1; 7 bases are shared with TRBD2. With 8 bases clipped from V and 0 bases from J, the junction kept 4 bases outside the gene matches. The CDR3 loop spans 14 amino acids. In germline, CDR1 is MDHEN, CDR2 SYDVKM. CDR3 in DNA: TGTGCCAGCGCCGGGGGGAGCTCCTACAATGAGCAGTTCTTC. Protein product: CASAGGSSYNEQFF.

The genes are TRBV7-3 and TRBJ1-1; D not certain. The CDR3 runs to 13 residues. Germline loops: CDR1 SGHTA, CDR2 FQGTGA. Trimming took 3 bases from V and 7 from J, leaving 12 bases between them. CDR3 DNA sequence: TGTGCCAGCAGCTTTGGAGGACTCGGTGAAGCTTTCTTT. Translated: CASSFGGLGEAFF. Filled out from reference TRBV7-3 and TRBJ1-1, the complete variable domain reads GAGVSQTPSNKVTEKGKYVELRCDPISGHTALYWYRQSLGQGPEFLIYFQGTGAADDSGLPNDRFFAVRPEGSVSTLKIQRTERGDSAVYLCASSFGGLGEAFFGQGTRLTVV.

The chain combines TRBV11-1 with TRBJ1-2; D not certain. Trimming removed 0 bases at V and 8 bases at J, with 13 bases between. The germline V gene has CDR1 SGHAT and CDR2 FQDESV (reference sequence). The CDR3 sequence is 14 residues long. As DNA, the CDR3 is TGTGCCAGCAGCTTAGCGGGTTCCACCGTGGGCTACACCTTC. It specifies CASSLAGSTVGYTF.

The chain has TRBV7-8 and TRBJ2-7, with 12 bases that match TRBD2. The V segment lost 5 bases and the J segment 2 bases; nucleotides outside the gene matches: 4. CDR1 and CDR2 (germline): SGHVS, FQNEAQ. The CDR3 extends over 15 amino acids. CDR3: CASSHTSGGTYEQYF. CDR3 nucleotides: TGTGCCAGCAGCCACACTAGCGGGGGGACCTACGAGCAGTACTTC.

V is TRBV18 and J is TRBJ2-1; 9 bases align to TRBD2. CDR1 and CDR2 (germline): KGHSH, LQKENI. The CDR3 totals 14 residues. V trimming: 6 bases; J trimming: 5 bases; junction bases outside the gene matches: 5. The CDR3 loop is CASSTGLANNEQFF. The CDR3, as DNA: TGTGCCAGCTCGACGGGACTAGCCAACAATGAGCAGTTCTTC.

The chain carries TRBV5-6 and TRBJ1-2; 8 nucleotides match TRBD1. This CDR3 region has 13 residues. The germline gives CDR1 SGHDT, CDR2 YYEEEE. Unmatched junction bases numbered 6, after V lost 6 bases and J lost 5 bases. DNA for the CDR3: TGTGCCAGCACCCGGGACAGGAGGTATGGCTACACCTTC. Its translation: CASTRDRRYGYTF.

The V and J genes are TRBV5-4 and TRBJ2-1; the D is unclear. Germline CDR1 SGHNT, CDR2 YYREEE (reference sequence). V lost 4 bases to trimming and J lost 0 bases, with 11 bases between them. This CDR3 region has 15 residues. This CDR3 is CASSPGYNSYNEQFF. For the CDR3, the DNA is TGTGCCAGCAGCCCTGGTTATAACTCCTACAATGAGCAGTTCTTC.

The V call is TRBV27, the J call TRBJ2-5, with TRBD1 identical over 7 bases. Trimming cost V 4 bases and J 5 bases; bases outside gene matches: 7. The germline CDR1 and CDR2 sequences are MNHEY and SMNVEV (reference sequence). There are 14 residues in the CDR3. CDR3 bases: TGTGCCAGCAGTTACGGGACAGCTCGCGAGACCCAGTACTTC. It translates to CASSYGTARETQYF.

The CDR3 is CASSFNLAGFYF. As DNA, the CDR3 is TGTGCCAGCAGCTTTAATCTAGCGGGATTCTACTTC. The gene calls are TRBV7-8 and TRBJ2-7; 9 nucleotides align to TRBD2. This CDR3 has 12 residues. Germline CDR1 SGHVS, CDR2 FQNEAQ. V trimming: 3 bases; J trimming: 13 bases; junction bases outside the gene matches: 7.

CDR3 bases: TGTGCCAGCAGGGGATGGACAGGTTTGAACACTGAAGCTTTCTTT. This codes for CASRGWTGLNTEAFF. The chain combines TRBV2 with TRBJ1-1, with TRBD1 matching 7 bases. The CDR3 spans 15 residues. V was clipped by 6 bases and J by 0 bases; unmatched bases: 7. Germline-derived CDR1 and CDR2 are SNHLY and FYNNEI.

This chain connects TRBV29-1 to TRBJ2-5; perhaps D is TRBD1 or TRBD2 (5 bases each). Trimming removed 2 bases from V and 5 bases from J, with 15 bases in between. The CDR3 covers 14 residues. The germline gives CDR1 SQVTM, CDR2 ANQGSEA. The CDR3 reads CSVESSGRWETQYF. In DNA, the CDR3 is TGCAGCGTTGAAAGTTCGGGGCGCTGGGAGACCCAGTACTTC.

This chain uses TRBV7-6 with TRBJ2-2; D is possibly TRBD2 (6 bases). The CDR3 extends over 20 amino acids. Germline V gene data show CDR1 as SGHVS and CDR2 as FNYEAQ. The germline V and J ends were trimmed by 1 base and 2 bases, with 23 bases remaining between them. Here the CDR3 reads CASSLEVRRGGKQNTGELFF. CDR3 sequence (DNA): TGTGCCAGCAGCTTAGAGGTGCGCCGTGGGGGGAAACAAAACACCGGGGAGCTGTTTTTT.